This TCR beta chain was found in a study of shared clonotypes between healthy human individuals. Looking at the study overall: Per donor, three plates held CD4 naive cells, three held CD4 memory, two held CD8 naive and one held CD8 memory.

A remark on this clone: The antigen is unknown.

Naive CD8 cells were CD45RO-negative, positively selected for CCR7, excluding terminally differentiated effector memory CD45RA+ cells. Overall study findings and caveats: When compared with the clonotypes that were shared by all four sorted-subset donors, the non-shared clonotypes turned out to have lower generation probabilities. Specimens sampled were limited to blood, with tissue repertoires likely differing.

This CDR3 contains 14 residues. Between the trimmed V and J ends, which lost 8 bases and 4 bases, there was a span of 17 bases. Germline assignment: CDR1 MNHEY and CDR2 SMNVEV (reference sequence). Method: immunoSEQ multiplex PCR; TCRdb's copy keeps in-frame clones and lacks some. The repertoire has 600,000 or so clones, roughly 98% of them found once; the top ten carry 0.3%. The TCR originated in a man aged 25 to 45 in good health. The V and J genes are TRBV27 and TRBJ1-2, with D possibly TRBD1 on 5 matching bases. The specimen sequenced was naive CD8+ T cells sorted from blood. The CDR3 nucleotides are TGTGCCAGCGCCCCAGGAAGACAGAGCTATGGCTACACCTTC. Amino acids: CASAPGRQSYGYTF.